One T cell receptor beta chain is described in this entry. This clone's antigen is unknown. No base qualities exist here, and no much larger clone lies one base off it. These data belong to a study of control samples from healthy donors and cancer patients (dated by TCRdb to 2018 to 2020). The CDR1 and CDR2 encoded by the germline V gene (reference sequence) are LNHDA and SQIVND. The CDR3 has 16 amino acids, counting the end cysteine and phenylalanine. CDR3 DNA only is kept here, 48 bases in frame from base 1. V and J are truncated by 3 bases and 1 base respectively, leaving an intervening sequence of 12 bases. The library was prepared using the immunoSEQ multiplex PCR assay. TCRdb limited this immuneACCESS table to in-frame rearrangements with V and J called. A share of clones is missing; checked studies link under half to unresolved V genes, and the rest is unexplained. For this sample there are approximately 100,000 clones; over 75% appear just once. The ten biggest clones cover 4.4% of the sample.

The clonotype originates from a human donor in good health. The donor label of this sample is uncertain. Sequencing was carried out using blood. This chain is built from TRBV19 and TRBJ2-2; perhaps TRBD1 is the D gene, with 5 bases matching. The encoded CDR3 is CASSIRGQGNTGELFF. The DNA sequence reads TGTGCCAGTAGTATTAGGGGTCAGGGGAACACCGGGGAGCTGTTTTTT.